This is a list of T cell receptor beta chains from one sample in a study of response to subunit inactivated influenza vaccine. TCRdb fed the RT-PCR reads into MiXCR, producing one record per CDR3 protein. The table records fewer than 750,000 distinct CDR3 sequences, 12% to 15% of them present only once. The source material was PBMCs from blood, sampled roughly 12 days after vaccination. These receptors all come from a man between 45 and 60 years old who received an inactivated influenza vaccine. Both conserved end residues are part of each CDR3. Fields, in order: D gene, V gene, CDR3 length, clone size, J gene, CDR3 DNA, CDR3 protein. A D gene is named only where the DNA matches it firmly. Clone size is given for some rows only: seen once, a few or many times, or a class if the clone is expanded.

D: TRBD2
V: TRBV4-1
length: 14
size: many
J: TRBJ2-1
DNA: TGCGCCAGCAGCGGGACTAGCCTCTACAATGAGCAGTTCTTC
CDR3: CASSGTSLYNEQFF

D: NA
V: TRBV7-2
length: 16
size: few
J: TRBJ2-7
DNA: TGTGCCAGCAGCTTACTCCTGGCCCGAATCCCCTACGAGCAGTACTTC
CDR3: CASSLLLARIPYEQYF

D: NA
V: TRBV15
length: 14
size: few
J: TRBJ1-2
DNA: TGTGCCACCAGCAGAGAAGGGGTGGTGGGTGGCTACACCTTC
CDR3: CATSREGVVGGYTF

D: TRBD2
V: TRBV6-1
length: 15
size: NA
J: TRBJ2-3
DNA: TGTGCCAGCAGACAACTTAGCGGGCCCGAGAATACGCAGTATTTT
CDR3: CASRQLSGPENTQYF

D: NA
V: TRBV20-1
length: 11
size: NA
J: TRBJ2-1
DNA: TGCAGTGCTAGTAACTACAATGAGCACTTCTTC
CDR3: CSASNYNEHFF

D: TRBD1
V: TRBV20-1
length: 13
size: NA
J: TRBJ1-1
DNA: TGCAGTGCTAGCCCAGGGGGGCACACTGAAGCTTTCTTT
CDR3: CSASPGGHTEAFF

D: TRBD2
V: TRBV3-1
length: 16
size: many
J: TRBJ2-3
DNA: TGTGCCAGCAGCCAGGGAGGGACTTTTTTCACAGATACGCAGTATTTT
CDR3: CASSQGGTFFTDTQYF

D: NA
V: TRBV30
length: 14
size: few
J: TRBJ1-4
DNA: TGTGCCTGCCAAAGTATTACAACTAATGAAAAACTGTTTTTT
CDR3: CACQSITTNEKLFF

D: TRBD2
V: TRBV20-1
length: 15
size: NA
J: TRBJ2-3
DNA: TGCAGTGCTAGACTACTAGCGGGAACCGTAGATACGCAGTGTTTT
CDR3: CSARLLAGTVDTQCF

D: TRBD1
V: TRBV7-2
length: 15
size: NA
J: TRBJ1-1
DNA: TGTGCCAGCAGCTTAGCTCGGACAGGGGGCTCTGAAGCTTTCTTT
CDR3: CASSLARTGGSEAFF

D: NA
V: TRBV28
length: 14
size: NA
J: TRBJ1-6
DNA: TGTGCCAGCACCTTCGACGGGGGGATTTCACCCCTCCACTTT
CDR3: CASTFDGGISPLHF

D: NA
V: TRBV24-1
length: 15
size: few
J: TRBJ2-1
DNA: TGTGCCACCAGTGATTTGAGTCGGGTTTACAATGAGCAGTTCTTC
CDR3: CATSDLSRVYNEQFF

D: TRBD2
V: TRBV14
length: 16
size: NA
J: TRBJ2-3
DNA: TGTGCCAGCAGCCAAGTATTAGCGGGAGGGGTAGATACGCAGTATTTT
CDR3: CASSQVLAGGVDTQYF

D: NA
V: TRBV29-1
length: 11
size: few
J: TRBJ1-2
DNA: TGCAGCGTTGCGGGGAAGGCGGGCTACACCTTC
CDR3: CSVAGKAGYTF

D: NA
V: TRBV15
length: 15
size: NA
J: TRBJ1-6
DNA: TGTGCCACCAGCTCCCGCGGAGGGTTGAGGTCACCCCTCCACTTT
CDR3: CATSSRGGLRSPLHF

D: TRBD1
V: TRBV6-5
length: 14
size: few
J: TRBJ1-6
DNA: TGTGCCAGCAGTTACGGACAGGGCTACTCACCCCTCCACTTT
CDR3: CASSYGQGYSPLHF

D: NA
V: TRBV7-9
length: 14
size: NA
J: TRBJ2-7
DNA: TGTGCCAGCAGCTTGCCAGGGGGGATGTACGAGCAGTACTTC
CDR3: CASSLPGGMYEQYF

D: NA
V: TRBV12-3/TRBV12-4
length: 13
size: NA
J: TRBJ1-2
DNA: TGTGCCAGCAGTTTAGATCTGGTAGCGGGCTACACCTTC
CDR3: CASSLDLVAGYTF

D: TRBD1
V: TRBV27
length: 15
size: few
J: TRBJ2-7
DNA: TGTGCCAGCAGTTCCCCAATGACAGGGACCTACGAGCAGTACTTC
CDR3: CASSSPMTGTYEQYF

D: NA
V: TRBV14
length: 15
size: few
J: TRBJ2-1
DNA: TGTGCCAGCAGCCAAGGCCCCCCTCTCTACAATGAGCAGTTCTTC
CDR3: CASSQGPPLYNEQFF

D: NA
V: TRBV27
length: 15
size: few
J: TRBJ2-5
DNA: TGTGCCAGCAGTCCGCGGAGAGCTCAAGGGGAGACCCAGTACTTC
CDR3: CASSPRRAQGETQYF

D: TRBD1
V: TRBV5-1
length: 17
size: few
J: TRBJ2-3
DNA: TGCGCCAGCAGCTGGGGACCGGGACAGGGGCAGGGAGATACGCAGTATTTT
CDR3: CASSWGPGQGQGDTQYF

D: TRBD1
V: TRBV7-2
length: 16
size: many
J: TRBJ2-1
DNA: TGTGCCAGCAGCTTAGCGGTGGGACAGGGGTACAATGAGCAGTTCTTC
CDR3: CASSLAVGQGYNEQFF

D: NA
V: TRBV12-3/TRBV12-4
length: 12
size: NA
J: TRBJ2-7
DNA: TGTGCCAGCAGTGACTGGACCCTGGAGCAGTACTTC
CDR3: CASSDWTLEQYF

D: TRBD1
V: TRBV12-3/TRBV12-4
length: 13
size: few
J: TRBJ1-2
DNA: TGTGCCAGCAGTCACCGGGACAGGGATGGCTACACCTTC
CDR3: CASSHRDRDGYTF

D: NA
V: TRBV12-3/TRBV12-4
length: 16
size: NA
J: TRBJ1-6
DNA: TGTGCCAGCAGTCCGTCGAGGAGGAGTTATAATTCACCCCTCCACTTT
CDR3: CASSPSRRSYNSPLHF

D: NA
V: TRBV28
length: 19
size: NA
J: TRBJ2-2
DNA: TGTGCCAGCAGTTTATCTCCTCCGCTAGTGGGGGCGAACACCGGGGAGCTGTTTTTT
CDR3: CASSLSPPLVGANTGELFF

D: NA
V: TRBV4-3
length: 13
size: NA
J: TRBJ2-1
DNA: TGCGCCAGCAGCCAAGAAGGGTGGAATGAGCAGTTCTTC
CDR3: CASSQEGWNEQFF

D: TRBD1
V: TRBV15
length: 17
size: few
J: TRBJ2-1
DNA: TGTGCCACCAGAAGAGTGGGGGGAGGACAGGGGAAAAATGAGCAGTTCTTC
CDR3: CATRRVGGGQGKNEQFF

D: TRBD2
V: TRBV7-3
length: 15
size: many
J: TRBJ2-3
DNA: TGTGCCAGCAGGGGTAGCGGGACTCGCACAGATACGCAGTATTTT
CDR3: CASRGSGTRTDTQYF